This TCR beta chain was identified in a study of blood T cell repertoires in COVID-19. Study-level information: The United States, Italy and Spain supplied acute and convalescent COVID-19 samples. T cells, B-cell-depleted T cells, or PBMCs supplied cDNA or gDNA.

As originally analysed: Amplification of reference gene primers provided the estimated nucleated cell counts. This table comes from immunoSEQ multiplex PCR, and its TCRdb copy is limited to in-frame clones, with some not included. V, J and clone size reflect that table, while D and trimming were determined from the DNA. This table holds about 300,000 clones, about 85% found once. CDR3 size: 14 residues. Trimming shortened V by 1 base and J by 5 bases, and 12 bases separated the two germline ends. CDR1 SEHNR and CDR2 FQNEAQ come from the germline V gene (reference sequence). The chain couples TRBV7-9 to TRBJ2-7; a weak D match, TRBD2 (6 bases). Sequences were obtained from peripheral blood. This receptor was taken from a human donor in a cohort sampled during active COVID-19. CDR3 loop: CASSLGGVLHEQYF. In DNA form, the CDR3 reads TGTGCCAGCAGCTTAGGCGGGGTCTTGCACGAGCAGTACTTC. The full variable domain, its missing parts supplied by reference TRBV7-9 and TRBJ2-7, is DTGVSQNPRHKITKRGQNVTFRCDPISEHNRLYWYRQTLGQGPEFLTYFQNEAQLEKSRLLSDRFSAERPKGSFSTLEIQRTEQGDSAMYLCASSLGGVLHEQYFGPGTRLTVT.